This T cell receptor beta chain appears in the sequencing data of a study of CD8 T cells in ankylosing spondylitis. Overall study findings and caveats: A motif of several highly homologous TCR beta variants was seen as apparently characteristic of ankylosing spondylitis blood.

The CDR3 runs to 13 residues. The ends were cut back, 10 bases at V and 2 bases at J, with 13 bases in the middle. Germline CDR1 and CDR2: SNHLY and FYNNEI. TCRdb called the 5' RACE reads again in MiXCR, with one record for every CDR3 protein. Altogether fewer than 550,000 distinct CDR3 sequences are present, approximately 5% being singletons, with the ten largest covering approximately 4%. In this sample, this clonotype turned up a few times. Its antigen is undetermined. This TCR was sampled from a male donor with ankylosing spondylitis. Source material: blood, either unsorted or a sorted T cell fraction (not recorded which). The gene calls are TRBV2 and TRBJ2-3; D gene unclear. The CDR3 region has the DNA TGTGCCATAGAAACGGGTGACACAGATACGCAGTATTTT. Its translation: CAIETGDTDTQYF.